A single sample gave rise to the 8 T cell receptor beta chains below, sequenced in a study of lymphopenia after photon versus proton radiotherapy. The repertoire was sequenced with immunoSEQ multiplex PCR; TCRdb's copy has only in-frame clones and lacks some. The sample has approximately 150,000 clones; about 88% are singletons. Source: peripheral blood, taken from a patient treated with photon-based radiotherapy. These TCRs come from a man aged 45-60 years with gastric cancer.

This chain links TRBV5-1 with TRBJ1-1; tentative D call: TRBD1 (6 bases). Germline CDR1 SGHRS, CDR2 YFSETQ. V dropped 1 base and J dropped 3 bases, with 10 bases sitting between them. The CDR3 totals 14 residues. This CDR3 is CASSLSGEDTEAFF. As DNA, the CDR3 is TGCGCCAGCAGCTTGTCAGGGGAGGACACTGAAGCTTTCTTT.

This clone was counted once. The V and J genes are TRBV5-4 and TRBJ2-4, with D possibly TRBD2 on 6 matching bases. The CDR3 is 15 amino acids. With 0 bases removed from V and 5 bases from J, the gap between germline ends came to 12 bases. Per the germline V gene, CDR1 is SGHNT and CDR2 is YYREEE (reference sequence). In nucleotides, the CDR3 is TGTGCCAGCAGCTTGGAAGGGCTAGCGCAAAACATTCAGTACTTC. Amino acids: CASSLEGLAQNIQYF.

The chain has TRBV10-3 and TRBJ2-3, with D possibly TRBD1 on 6 matching bases. This CDR3 is 16 amino acids long. CDR1 and CDR2 (germline): ENHRY, SYGVKD. Deletions cut 3 bases from V and 0 bases from J, with 13 bases between. DNA of the CDR3: TGTGCCATCAGTGAAGGGGACACCGGTAGCACAGATACGCAGTATTTT. Encoded protein: CAISEGDTGSTDTQYF.

CDR3 in amino acids: CASSFIQGDDSGNTIYF. The CDR3 DNA follows: TGTGCCAGCAGCTTCATACAGGGGGATGACTCTGGAAACACCATATATTTT. The rearrangement joins TRBV7-2 to TRBJ1-3; 8 bases match TRBD1. The germline gives CDR1 SGHTA, CDR2 FQGNSA. The length of the CDR3 is 17 residues. J gave up 0 bases and V 3 bases, and 7 bases lay outside the gene matches. The whole variable domain, filled in from reference TRBV7-2 and TRBJ1-3, reads GAGVSQSPSNKVTEKGKDVELRCDPISGHTALYWYRQSLGQGLEFLIYFQGNSAPDKSGLPSDRFSAERTGGSVSTLTIQRTQQEDSAVYLCASSFIQGDDSGNTIYFGEGSWLTVV.

The chain employs TRBV4-3 and TRBJ2-7; the match to TRBD2 covers 7 bases. The CDR3 extends over 14 amino acids. Germline CDR1 is LGHNA and CDR2 is YSLEER. After removal of 0 bases from V and 3 bases from J, the junction contained 2 bases not matched to a gene. Here the CDR3 DNA reads TGCGCCAGCAGCCAAGAATCTAGCGGCTACGAGCAGTACTTC. It codes for CASSQESSGYEQYF.

This rearrangement joins TRBV11-2 to TRBJ1-1; D is uncertain. CDR3 length equals 15 residues. CDR1 and CDR2 (germline): SGHAT, FQNNGV. V was cut by 5 bases and J by 1 base, with 14 bases left in between. In DNA, the CDR3 is TGTGCCAGCAGCGGCCAGATCAAAAAGAACACTGAAGCTTTCTTT. Translation: CASSGQIKKNTEAFF. Full variable domain (outside the CDR3, taken from reference TRBV11-2 and TRBJ1-1): EAGVAQSPRYKIIEKRQSVAFWCNPISGHATLYWYQQILGQGPKLLIQFQNNGVVDDSQLPKDRFSAERLKGVDSTLKIQPAKLEDSAVYLCASSGQIKKNTEAFFGQGTRLTVV.

The V and J genes are TRBV7-3 and TRBJ2-2; 11 bases are shared with TRBD2. The CDR3 spans 17 residues. The germline CDR1 and CDR2 sequences are SGHTA and FQGTGA. The V segment lost 5 bases and the J segment 4 bases; nucleotides outside the gene matches: 9. In DNA form, the CDR3 reads TGTGCCAGCAGCACTCGGGGGCTAGCGGGAGGCACCGGGGAGCTGTTTTTT. Translation gives CASSTRGLAGGTGELFF.

J is TRBJ2-3 and V is TRBV5-1; D is perhaps TRBD2 (6 bases). Trimming removed 2 bases from V and 2 bases from J, with 12 bases in between. Germline V gene data show CDR1 as SGHRS and CDR2 as YFSETQ. The CDR3 contains 15 residues. DNA of the CDR3: TGCGCCAGCAGCTTAAGCCTAGCGACCACAGATACGCAGTATTTT. Protein: CASSLSLATTDTQYF.